Listed below are T cell receptor beta chains from one sample, sequenced in a study of PD-1 blockade in classical Hodgkin lymphoma. Measured with immunoSEQ multiplex PCR; TCRdb has only the in-frame clones, and not every one. The sample lists tens of thousands of clones; roughly nine tenths were seen once. The sequencing used CD4+ T cells from blood, collected before the fourth cycle of nivolumab. These receptors all come from a human donor with classical Hodgkin lymphoma. CDR3s include the opening cysteine and the closing phenylalanine or tryptophan. The order of the fields is J gene, D gene, clone size, V gene, CDR3 DNA, CDR3 protein. D genes are given only for firm matches. Some rows mark clone size as missing; the rest say once, few, many or name a class of expanded clone.

TRBJ2-7,-,-,TRBV19,TGTGCCAGTACCCCCATTTTGGGGCAGTACTTC,CASTPILGQYF
TRBJ2-2,-,-,TRBV10-3,TGTGCCATCAGTCGGGCTCCAGGAACTCGGAACACCGGGGAGCTGTTTTTT,CAISRAPGTRNTGELFF
TRBJ1-2,-,few,TRBV6-5,TGTGCCAGCAGTTACACGCGTCGGGGGGATGGTGGCTACACCTTC,CASSYTRRGDGGYTF
TRBJ2-7,TRBD1,once,TRBV6-6,TGTGCCAGCAGGGGACAGGGGGCGTCCTACGAGCAGTACTTC,CASRGQGASYEQYF
TRBJ1-5,-,-,TRBV18,TGTGCCAGCTCACCGGGACGGGCTAATCAGCCCCAGCATTTT,CASSPGRANQPQHF
TRBJ2-7,-,-,TRBV7-9,TGTGCCAGCAGCTTCCCAGGACTGGGGCAGTACTTC,CASSFPGLGQYF
TRBJ1-3,-,-,TRBV20-1,TGCAGTGCTACGACTGGAAACACCATATATTTT,CSATTGNTIYF
TRBJ2-3,TRBD2,once,TRBV6-1,TGTGCCAGCAGTGAAGCCCCCCCCCAGGGTAGCGGGAGAGATACGCAGTATTTT,CASSEAPPQGSGRDTQYF
TRBJ2-3,-,-,TRBV5-1,TGCGCCAGCAGCTACTCGGATACGCAGTATTTT,CASSYSDTQYF
TRBJ2-7,TRBD2,-,TRBV5-4,TGTGCCAGCAGCCCGGGACTAGCGGAATCCTACGAGCAGTACTTC,CASSPGLAESYEQYF
TRBJ2-7,TRBD2,-,TRBV5-4,TGTGCCAGCAGCTTCGGGGGGGTACAGGAATACGAGCAGTACTTC,CASSFGGVQEYEQYF
TRBJ2-7,TRBD2,-,TRBV6-1,TGTGCCAGTTCCGGGACTAGCGGAGCCAAGCAGTACTTC,CASSGTSGAKQYF
TRBJ2-3,-,-,TRBV6-1,TGTGCCAGCAGTGAAGCGGGAGTAGATACGCAGTATTTT,CASSEAGVDTQYF
TRBJ2-7,-,-,TRBV10-1,TGCGCCAGCAGTGTGGCAGAAGAATACGAGCAGTACTTC,CASSVAEEYEQYF
TRBJ1-3,-,-,TRBV4-2,TGTGCCAGCAGCCAAGAAGTCCTCTCTGGAAACACCATATATTTT,CASSQEVLSGNTIYF
TRBJ1-1,TRBD1,-,TRBV11-2,TGTGCCAGCAGCTCAACAGGGGAGGGAGCTTTCTTT,CASSSTGEGAFF
TRBJ1-6,-,once,TRBV28,TGTGCCAGCAGCACAAGTCGCTATAATTCACCCCTCCACTTT,CASSTSRYNSPLHF
TRBJ2-2,TRBD1,-,TRBV4-1,TGCGCCAGCAGCCCCCCTCCCCGCCCGGACAGGGCGGGCACCGGGGAGCTGTTTTTT,CASSPPPRPDRAGTGELFF
TRBJ2-1,TRBD2,-,TRBV19,TGTGCCAGTAGTAGTTTGGGCGGGAGTTTCAATGAGCAGTTCTTC,CASSSLGGSFNEQFF
TRBJ2-1,-,-,TRBV5-1,TGCGCCAGCAGGTTAGGTGGCTCCTACAATGAGCAGTTCTTC,CASRLGGSYNEQFF
TRBJ2-4,TRBD1,-,TRBV7-9,TGTGCCAGCAGCCGGGGACAGCCGAATGAGGCCAAAAACATTCAGTACTTC,CASSRGQPNEAKNIQYF
TRBJ2-3,TRBD2,-,TRBV7-6,TGTGCCAGCAGCTTAGTGGCGGGAGGAAGCACAGATACGCAGTATTTT,CASSLVAGGSTDTQYF
TRBJ2-7,-,-,TRBV6-1,TGTGCCACGGGCCCGGGAGCCTACGAGCAGTACTTC,CATGPGAYEQYF
TRBJ2-2,TRBD2,once,TRBV18,TGTGCCAGCTCAGGAGCGGGAGGCTCGAACACCGGGGAGCTGTTTTTT,CASSGAGGSNTGELFF
TRBJ2-1,TRBD2,once,TRBV7-9,TGTGCCAGCAGCCCATCCCCCGGACTAGCGGGAGCTAATGAGCAGTTCTTC,CASSPSPGLAGANEQFF
TRBJ2-7,-,-,TRBV21-1,TGTGCCAGCAGCCGGGGGAGGGGTTCCGACGAGCAGTACTTC,CASSRGRGSDEQYF
TRBJ1-2,-,few,TRBV6-5,TGTGCCAGCACCTACCCCGGGGGGAGAGGCTACACCTTC,CASTYPGGRGYTF
TRBJ2-7,TRBD2,-,TRBV30,TGTGCCTGGAGGGGACTAGCGGGAAGCTACGAGCAGTACTTC,CAWRGLAGSYEQYF
TRBJ1-5,-,once,TRBV30,TGTGCCTGGAGTGTACAAGGGACACTGAATCAGCCCCAGCATTTT,CAWSVQGTLNQPQHF
TRBJ2-1,-,-,TRBV28,TGTGCCAGCAGTCCACCCCGCCTTGATGAGCAGTTCTTC,CASSPPRLDEQFF
TRBJ2-2,-,-,TRBV18,TGTGCCAGCTCACCAGCTGGCCGGACAGCGAACACCGGGGAGCTGTTTTTT,CASSPAGRTANTGELFF